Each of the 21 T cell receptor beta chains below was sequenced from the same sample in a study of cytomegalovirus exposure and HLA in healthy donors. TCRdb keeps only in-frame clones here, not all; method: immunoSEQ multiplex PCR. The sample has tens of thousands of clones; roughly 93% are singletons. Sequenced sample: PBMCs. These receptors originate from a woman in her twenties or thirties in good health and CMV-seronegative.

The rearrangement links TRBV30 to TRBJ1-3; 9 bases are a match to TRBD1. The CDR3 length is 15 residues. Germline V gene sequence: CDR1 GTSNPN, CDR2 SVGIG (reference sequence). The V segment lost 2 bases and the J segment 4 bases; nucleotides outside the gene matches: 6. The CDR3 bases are TGTGCCTGGAGTCTCCTGACAGGGGGGGGAAACACCATATATTTT. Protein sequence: CAWSLLTGGGNTIYF.

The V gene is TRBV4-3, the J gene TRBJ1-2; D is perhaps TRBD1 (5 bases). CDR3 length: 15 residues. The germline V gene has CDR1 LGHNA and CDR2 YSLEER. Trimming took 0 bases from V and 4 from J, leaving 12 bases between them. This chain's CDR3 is CASSQDGGTIYGYTF. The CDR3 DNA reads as TGCGCCAGCAGCCAAGATGGGGGGACTATCTATGGCTACACCTTC.

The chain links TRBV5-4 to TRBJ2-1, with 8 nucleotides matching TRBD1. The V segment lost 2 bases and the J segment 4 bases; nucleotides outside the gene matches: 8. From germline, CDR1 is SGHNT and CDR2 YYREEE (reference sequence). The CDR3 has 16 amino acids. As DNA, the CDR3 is TGTGCCAGCAGCTTAAAGGGACAGGTAATGTACAATGAGCAGTTCTTC. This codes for CASSLKGQVMYNEQFF.

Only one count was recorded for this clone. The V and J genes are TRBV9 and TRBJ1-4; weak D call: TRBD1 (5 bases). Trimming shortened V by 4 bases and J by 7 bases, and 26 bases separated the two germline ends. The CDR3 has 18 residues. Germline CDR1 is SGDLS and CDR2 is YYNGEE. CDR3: CASSPRGAGSVGREKLFF. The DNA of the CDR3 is TGTGCCAGCAGCCCCCGTGGGGCAGGGTCGGTTGGACGTGAAAAACTGTTTTTT.

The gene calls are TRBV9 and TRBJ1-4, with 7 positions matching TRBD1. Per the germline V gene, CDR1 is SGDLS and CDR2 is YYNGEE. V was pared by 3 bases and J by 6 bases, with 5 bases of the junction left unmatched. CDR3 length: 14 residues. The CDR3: CASSETGTYEKLFF. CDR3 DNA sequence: TGTGCCAGCAGCGAGACAGGGACTTATGAAAAACTGTTTTTT.

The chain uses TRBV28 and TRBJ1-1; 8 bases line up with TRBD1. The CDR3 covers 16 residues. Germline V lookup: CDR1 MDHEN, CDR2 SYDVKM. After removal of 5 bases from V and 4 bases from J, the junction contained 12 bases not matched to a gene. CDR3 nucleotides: TGTGCCAGCAGTGCGACGCAGGGGGCGCTGGGCACTGAAGCTTTCTTT. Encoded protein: CASSATQGALGTEAFF.

For the CDR3, the DNA is TGTGCCAGCAGCGTAGAATGGGGGGTCGGCTCTGGAAACACCATATATTTT. Translating it yields CASSVEWGVGSGNTIYF. The rearrangement uses TRBV9 and TRBJ1-3; the D gene is possibly TRBD1 (5 bases). With 0 bases removed from V and 0 bases from J, the gap between germline ends came to 13 bases. CDR3 size: 17 residues. The germline gives CDR1 SGDLS, CDR2 YYNGEE.

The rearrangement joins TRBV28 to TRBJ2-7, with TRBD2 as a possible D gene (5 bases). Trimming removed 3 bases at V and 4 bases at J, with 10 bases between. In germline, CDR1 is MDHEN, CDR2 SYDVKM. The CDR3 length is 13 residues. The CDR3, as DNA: TGTGCCAGCAGTTTGAGGGTTGGATACGAGCAGTACTTC. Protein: CASSLRVGYEQYF.

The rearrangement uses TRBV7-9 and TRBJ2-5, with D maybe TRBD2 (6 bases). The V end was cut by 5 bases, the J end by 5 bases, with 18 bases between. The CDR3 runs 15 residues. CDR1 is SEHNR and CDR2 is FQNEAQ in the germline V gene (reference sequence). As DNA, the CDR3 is TGTGCCAGCAGCAACCTGGAGGGGTTTGGGGAGACCCAGTACTTC. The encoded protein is CASSNLEGFGETQYF. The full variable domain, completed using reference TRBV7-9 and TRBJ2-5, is DTGVSQNPRHKITKRGQNVTFRCDPISEHNRLYWYRQTLGQGPEFLTYFQNEAQLEKSRLLSDRFSAERPKGSFSTLEIQRTEQGDSAMYLCASSNLEGFGETQYFGPGTRLLVL.

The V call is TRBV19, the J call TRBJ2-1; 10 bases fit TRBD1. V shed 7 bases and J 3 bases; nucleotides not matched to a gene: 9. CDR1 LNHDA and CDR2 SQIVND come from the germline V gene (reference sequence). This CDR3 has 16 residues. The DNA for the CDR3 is TGTGCCAGTAATCCCCCGGGACAGGGGAACTACAATGAGCAGTTCTTC. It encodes CASNPPGQGNYNEQFF. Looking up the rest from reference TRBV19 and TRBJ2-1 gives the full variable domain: DGGITQSPKYLFRKEGQNVTLSCEQNLNHDAMYWYRQDPGQGLRLIYYSQIVNDFQKGDIAEGYSVSREKKESFPLTVTSAQKNPTAFYLCASNPPGQGNYNEQFFGPGTRLTVL.

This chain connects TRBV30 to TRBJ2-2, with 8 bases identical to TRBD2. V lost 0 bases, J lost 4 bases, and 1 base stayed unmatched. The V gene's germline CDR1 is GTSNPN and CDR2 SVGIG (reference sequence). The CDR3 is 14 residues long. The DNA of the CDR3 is TGTGCCTGGAGTGTGGGACTAGGCACCGGGGAGCTGTTTTTT. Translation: CAWSVGLGTGELFF.

The CDR3 DNA reads TGTGCCAGCAGCGTAGCAGGCGGGGGCTCTGGGGCCAACGTCCTGACTTTC. Encoded protein: CASSVAGGGSGANVLTF. This rearrangement joins TRBV9 to TRBJ2-6, with 7 bases fitting TRBD2. Trimming cost V 0 bases and J 0 bases; bases outside gene matches: 3. Germline values: CDR1 SGDLS, CDR2 YYNGEE. This CDR3 region has 17 residues.

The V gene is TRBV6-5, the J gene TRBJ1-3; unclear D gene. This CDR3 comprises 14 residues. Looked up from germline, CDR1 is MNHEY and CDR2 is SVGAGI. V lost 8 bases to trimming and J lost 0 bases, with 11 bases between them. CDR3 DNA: TGTGCCAGCCACCCGGTTCCCTCTGGAAACACCATATATTTT. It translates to CASHPVPSGNTIYF.

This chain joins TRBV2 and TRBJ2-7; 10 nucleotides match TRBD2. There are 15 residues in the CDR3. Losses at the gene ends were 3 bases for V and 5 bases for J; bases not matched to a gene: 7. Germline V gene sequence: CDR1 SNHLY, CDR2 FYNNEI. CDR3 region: CASSDWSGRADEQYF. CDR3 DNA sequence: TGTGCCAGCAGTGATTGGAGCGGGAGGGCCGACGAGCAGTACTTC.

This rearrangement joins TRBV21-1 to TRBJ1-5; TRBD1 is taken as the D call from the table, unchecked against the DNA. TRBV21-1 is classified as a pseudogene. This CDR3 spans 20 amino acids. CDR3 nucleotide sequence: TGTGCCAGCAGCAAAGAACCGGGACAGGTCAACCTGTATAGCAATCAGCCCCAGCATTTT. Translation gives CASSKEPGQVNLYSNQPQHF.

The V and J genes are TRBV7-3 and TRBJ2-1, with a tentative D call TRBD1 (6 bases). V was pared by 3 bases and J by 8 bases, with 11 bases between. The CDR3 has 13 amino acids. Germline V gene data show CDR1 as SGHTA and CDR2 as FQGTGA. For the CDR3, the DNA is TGTGCCAGCAGCTTCCAGGGGCAGGATGAGCAGTTCTTC. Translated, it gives CASSFQGQDEQFF. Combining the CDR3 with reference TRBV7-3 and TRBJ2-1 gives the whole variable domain GAGVSQTPSNKVTEKGKYVELRCDPISGHTALYWYRQSLGQGPEFLIYFQGTGAADDSGLPNDRFFAVRPEGSVSTLKIQRTERGDSAVYLCASSFQGQDEQFFGPGTRLTVL.

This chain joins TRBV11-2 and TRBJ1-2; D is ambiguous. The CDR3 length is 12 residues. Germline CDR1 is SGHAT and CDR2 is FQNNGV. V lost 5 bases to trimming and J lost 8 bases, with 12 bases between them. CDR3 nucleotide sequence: TGTGCCAGCAGCGGGCCTTCAGGAGGCTACACCTTC. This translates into CASSGPSGGYTF.

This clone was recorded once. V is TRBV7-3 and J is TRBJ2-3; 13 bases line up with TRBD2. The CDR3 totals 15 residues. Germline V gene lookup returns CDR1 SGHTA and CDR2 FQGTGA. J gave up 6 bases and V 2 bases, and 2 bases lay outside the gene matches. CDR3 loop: CASSLAGLAGDTQYF. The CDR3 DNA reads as TGTGCCAGCAGCTTAGCGGGACTAGCGGGGGATACGCAGTATTTT.

The CDR3 loop reads CASSQDGSGGHLLNEQFF. The DNA of the CDR3 is TGCGCCAGCAGCCAAGATGGTAGCGGGGGCCACCTATTAAATGAGCAGTTCTTC. The rearrangement joins TRBV4-1 to TRBJ2-1, with 9 positions matching TRBD2. In germline, CDR1 is MGHRA, CDR2 YSYEKL. After removal of 0 bases from V and 7 bases from J, the junction contained 13 bases not matched to a gene. The CDR3 runs 18 residues.

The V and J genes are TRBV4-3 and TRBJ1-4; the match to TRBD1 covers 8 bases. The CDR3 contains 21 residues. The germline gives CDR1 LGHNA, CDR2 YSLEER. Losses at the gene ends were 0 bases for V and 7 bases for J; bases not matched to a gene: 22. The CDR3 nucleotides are TGCGCCAGCAGCCAAGATCGCTACGGTGGCAGGGGGCTGAGTATTACTGAAAAACTGTTTTTT. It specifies CASSQDRYGGRGLSITEKLFF.

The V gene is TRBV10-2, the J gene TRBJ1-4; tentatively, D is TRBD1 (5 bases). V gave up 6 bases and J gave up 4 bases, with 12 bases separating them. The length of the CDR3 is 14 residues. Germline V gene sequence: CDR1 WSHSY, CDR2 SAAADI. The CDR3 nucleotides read TGCGCCAGCAGCCGGACAAGGGATAATGAAAAACTGTTTTTT. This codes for CASSRTRDNEKLFF.